These 28 T cell receptor beta chains were all obtained from the same sample, sequenced in a study of cytomegalovirus exposure and HLA in healthy donors. The primer mix had 60 Vbeta and 13 Jbeta primers. The method was immunoSEQ multiplex PCR; TCRdb's version includes in-frame clones alone and lacks a portion of them. Of tens of thousands of clones in the sample, about 74% were seen once. Specimen: PBMCs. The receptor set was obtained from a woman in her fifties or sixties in good health and CMV-seropositive.

This clone was detected a few times. The V call is TRBV6-5, the J call TRBJ1-2; 8 bases align to TRBD1. CDR1 and CDR2 from the germline V gene are MNHEY and SVGAGI. Trimming at V came to 5 bases and at J to 8 bases, leaving 13 bases not matched to a gene. The CDR3 runs to 15 residues. CDR3 coding DNA: TGTGCCAGCAGTGCCCCGGACAGGGCGTTCTACGGCTACACCTTC. Translated: CASSAPDRAFYGYTF.

This clone came up a few times. The chain carries TRBV4-1 and TRBJ2-3; TRBD2 matches 8 bases. The germline CDR1 and CDR2 sequences are MGHRA and YSYEKL. This CDR3 has 13 residues. V was clipped by 8 bases and J by 3 bases; unmatched bases: 4. CDR3 sequence (DNA): TGCGCCAGCCAGACTAGCGAGACAGATACGCAGTATTTT. Its translation: CASQTSETDTQYF.

The V call is TRBV9, the J call TRBJ2-7, with D possibly TRBD2 on 5 matching bases. Germline V gene data show CDR1 as SGDLS and CDR2 as YYNGEE. The CDR3 length is 15 residues. Between the trimmed V and J ends, which lost 0 bases and 7 bases, there was a span of 17 bases. The CDR3 bases are TGTGCCAGCAGCGTAGATGTGGGAGTAAGGGATGAGCAGTACTTC. Residues: CASSVDVGVRDEQYF.

The rearrangement links TRBV7-8 to TRBJ2-2; 7 bases agree with TRBD2. CDR3 length: 18 amino acids. CDR1 and CDR2 from the germline V gene are SGHVS and FQNEAQ. V shed 1 base and J 0 bases; nucleotides not matched to a gene: 8. The CDR3 here is CASSLGGSGNPNTGELFF. As DNA, the CDR3 is TGTGCCAGCAGCTTAGGAGGAAGCGGGAACCCGAACACCGGGGAGCTGTTTTTT.

This chain connects TRBV5-4 to TRBJ2-1; the D is unclear. CDR1 and CDR2 (germline): SGHNT, YYREEE (reference sequence). The CDR3 has 12 residues. V dropped 5 bases and J dropped 8 bases, with 11 bases sitting between them. Here the CDR3 reads CASREGEYEQFF. The CDR3 DNA is TGTGCCAGCAGGGAAGGAGAATATGAGCAGTTCTTC. The full variable domain, completed using reference TRBV5-4 and TRBJ2-1, is ETGVTQSPTHLIKTRGQQVTLRCSSQSGHNTVSWYQQALGQGPQFIFQYYREEENGRGNFPPRFSGLQFPNYSSELNVNALELDDSALYLCASREGEYEQFFGPGTRLTVL.

V and J are TRBV5-4 and TRBJ2-4; the D gene is possibly TRBD2 (6 bases). V lost 5 bases and J 2 bases, leaving 17 bases between the germline ends. The CDR3 contains 16 residues. The germline gives CDR1 SGHNT, CDR2 YYREEE (reference sequence). The CDR3 DNA reads as TGTGCCAGCAGTCGGCCCAGCGGGTTAACCAAAAACATTCAGTACTTC. It encodes CASSRPSGLTKNIQYF. Full variable domain (outside the CDR3, taken from reference TRBV5-4 and TRBJ2-4): ETGVTQSPTHLIKTRGQQVTLRCSSQSGHNTVSWYQQALGQGPQFIFQYYREEENGRGNFPPRFSGLQFPNYSSELNVNALELDDSALYLCASSRPSGLTKNIQYFGAGTRLSVL.

The CDR3 loop reads CASSGLAESSYNEQFF. In nucleotides, the CDR3 is TGTGCCAGCAGCGGACTAGCGGAGTCCTCCTACAATGAGCAGTTCTTC. The chain links TRBV28 to TRBJ2-1; 10 nucleotides line up with TRBD2. This CDR3 is built from 16 residues. V trimming: 6 bases; J trimming: 0 bases; junction bases outside the gene matches: 5. Germline V gene data show CDR1 as MDHEN and CDR2 as SYDVKM.

The chain has TRBV29-1 and TRBJ2-7; 12 bases are a match to TRBD2. CDR1 is SQVTM, CDR2 ANQGSEA, per germline. This CDR3 contains 15 residues. J was trimmed by 3 bases and V by 4 bases; bases with no gene match: 7. The CDR3 is CSVGVLAGGYYEQYF. The CDR3 DNA reads as TGCAGCGTTGGCGTCCTAGCGGGAGGGTACTACGAGCAGTACTTC.

This chain links TRBV4-2 with TRBJ2-1; 11 bases agree with TRBD2. The ends lost 0 bases at V and 7 bases at J; junction bases unmatched: 2. The CDR3 has 15 residues. Per the germline V gene, CDR1 is LGHNA and CDR2 is YNFKEQ. CDR3 region: CASSQDASGRNEQFF. CDR3 DNA: TGTGCCAGCAGCCAAGATGCTAGCGGGAGGAATGAGCAGTTCTTC.

The V call is TRBV18, the J call TRBJ1-2; D unclear. With 2 bases removed from V and 8 bases from J, the gap between germline ends came to 9 bases. The CDR3 consists of 12 residues. The germline gives CDR1 KGHSH, CDR2 LQKENI. Here the CDR3 DNA reads TGTGCCAGCTCACCAGGGCCTGAGGGCTACACCTTC. Translating gives CASSPGPEGYTF.

This clone was seen only once. This sequence joins TRBV11-1 and TRBJ2-1; maybe TRBD2 (5 bases). CDR1 and CDR2 (germline): SGHAT, FQDESV (reference sequence). The CDR3 consists of 15 residues. The germline V and J ends were trimmed by 2 bases and 1 base, with 9 bases remaining between them. CDR3 nucleotide sequence: TGTGCCAGCAGCTTAAAGAGCGGATCCTACAATGAGCAGTTCTTC. This translates into CASSLKSGSYNEQFF.

The chain employs TRBV30 and TRBJ1-2, with D possibly TRBD1 on 5 matching bases. This CDR3 spans 10 amino acids. CDR1 GTSNPN and CDR2 SVGIG come from the germline V gene (reference sequence). Trimming removed 7 bases from V and 7 bases from J, with 10 bases in between. The CDR3 here is CASQVRGYTF. The DNA of the CDR3 is TGTGCCTCACAGGTTCGTGGCTACACCTTC.

V is TRBV2 and J is TRBJ1-4; D call uncertain. Germline values: CDR1 SNHLY, CDR2 FYNNEI. The CDR3 covers 15 residues. Trimming stripped 0 bases from V and 8 bases from J, with 13 bases between. CDR3 sequence: CASSEARGLAEKLFF. CDR3 sequence (DNA): TGTGCCAGCAGTGAAGCGCGAGGACTCGCGGAAAAACTGTTTTTT.

The V gene is TRBV6-1, the J gene TRBJ2-7; TRBD2 matches 9 bases. V was clipped by 0 bases and J by 4 bases; unmatched bases: 13. The CDR3 is made up of 18 amino acids. Germline assignment: CDR1 MNHNS and CDR2 SASEGT. The CDR3 here is CASSEAGGLVAGAYEQYF. CDR3 DNA: TGTGCCAGCAGTGAAGCCGGGGGGTTGGTAGCGGGAGCGTACGAGCAGTACTTC.

This clone occurred a few times. The rearrangement uses TRBV27 and TRBJ2-1; no clear D gene. V was shortened by 3 bases and J by 4 bases, with 7 bases between the two germline ends. This CDR3 is 13 amino acids long. Germline V lookup: CDR1 MNHEY, CDR2 SMNVEV (reference sequence). Here the CDR3 DNA reads TGTGCCAGCAGTTTGTCACAGTACAATGAGCAGTTCTTC. It specifies CASSLSQYNEQFF.

Turning to this clone: Germline and junction disagree at one end, which may indicate a read error. J is TRBJ2-1 and V is TRBV7-7; TRBD2 matches 9 bases. The germline CDR1 and CDR2 sequences are SSHAT and FNYEAQ (reference sequence). The CDR3 is 15 residues long. The CDR3 DNA reads TGTGCTAGCAGCTTCGGACTAGCGCGGTCCAATGAGCAGTTCTTC. This encodes CASSFGLARSNEQFF.

This chain connects TRBV7-9 to TRBJ2-1, with a weak D call TRBD2 (5 bases). CDR3 size: 13 residues. V was cut by 4 bases and J by 6 bases, with 10 bases left in between. Germline loops: CDR1 SEHNR, CDR2 FQNEAQ (reference sequence). CDR3 protein: CASSSASSNEQFF. DNA of the CDR3: TGTGCCAGCAGCTCAGCTAGCTCCAATGAGCAGTTCTTC.

The chain is built from TRBV4-1 and TRBJ1-1; the D is unclear. The CDR3 sequence is 16 residues long. The germline gives CDR1 MGHRA, CDR2 YSYEKL. The ends were cut back, 1 base at V and 0 bases at J, with 12 bases in the middle. The CDR3 spells CASSQGVEAMNTEAFF. In nucleotides, the CDR3 is TGCGCCAGCAGCCAAGGGGTCGAGGCGATGAACACTGAAGCTTTCTTT.

This clone was seen only a few times. The CDR3 sequence is CASTEGGASTEAFF. The CDR3 nucleotides are TGTGCCAGCACCGAGGGGGGGGCGAGCACTGAAGCTTTCTTT. This chain connects TRBV28 to TRBJ1-1, with a weak D call TRBD1 (6 bases). Germline-derived CDR1 and CDR2 are MDHEN and SYDVKM. The CDR3 is 14 amino acids. Trimming removed 7 bases from V and 4 bases from J, with 16 bases in between.

This CDR3 reads CSARSTGDSGANVLTF. The CDR3 nucleotides are TGCAGCGCGCGGTCAACAGGGGATTCTGGGGCCAACGTCCTGACTTTC. The chain couples TRBV29-1 to TRBJ2-6; 7 bases agree with TRBD1. Trimming at V came to 7 bases and at J to 1 base, leaving 10 bases not matched to a gene. The CDR3 sequence is 16 residues long. Germline V gene lookup returns CDR1 SQVTM and CDR2 ANQGSEA.

The V call is TRBV6-1, the J call TRBJ1-5; TRBD1 agrees at 7 bases. The junction had 5 bases not matched to a gene; V was cut back by 1 base and J by 2 bases. The CDR3 runs to 16 residues. The germline gives CDR1 MNHNS, CDR2 SASEGT. CDR3 DNA: TGTGCCAGCAGTGAAGAGACAGGGCCCGGCAATCAGCCCCAGCATTTT. This translates into CASSEETGPGNQPQHF.

The DNA for the CDR3 is TGTGCCACCAGCAGGGACTATCCCTTCGAGGCTGAGCAGTTCTTC. This codes for CATSRDYPFEAEQFF. The chain employs TRBV15 and TRBJ2-1; a possible D gene is TRBD2 (6 bases). The CDR3 sequence is 15 residues long. Germline CDR1 LNHNV, CDR2 YYDKDF (reference sequence). Deletions cut 3 bases from V and 9 bases from J, with 18 bases between.

The CDR3, as DNA: TGTGCCAGCAGTTTGCCCGGGACAGGGGATCAGCCCCAGCATTTT. It codes for CASSLPGTGDQPQHF. The chain employs TRBV28 and TRBJ1-5, with 10 positions matching TRBD1. This CDR3 comprises 15 residues. Germline CDR1 MDHEN, CDR2 SYDVKM. After removal of 3 bases from V and 5 bases from J, the junction contained 4 bases not matched to a gene.

The chain joins TRBV19 to TRBJ1-1, with 10 bases identical to TRBD1. CDR3 size: 16 residues. With 5 bases clipped from V and 1 base from J, the junction kept 7 bases outside the gene matches. Germline CDR1 is LNHDA and CDR2 is SQIVND (reference sequence). DNA of the CDR3: TGTGCCAGTAGTCCGAGGACAGGGGGTTGGAACACTGAAGCTTTCTTT. This encodes CASSPRTGGWNTEAFF.

The J gene is TRBJ2-3, the V gene TRBV5-1, with 7 bases lining up with TRBD2. Germline loops: CDR1 SGHRS, CDR2 YFSETQ. The CDR3 contains 16 residues. The junction had 6 bases not matched to a gene; V was cut back by 0 bases and J by 2 bases. The CDR3 bases are TGCGCCAGCAGCTTGGCCGGACTAGGGGTCACAGATACGCAGTATTTT. Translated: CASSLAGLGVTDTQYF.

This clone has just a few counts. The rearrangement uses TRBV7-8 and TRBJ1-2; 9 bases are a match to TRBD1. Trimming took 2 bases from V and 3 from J; bases not matched to a gene: 7. There are 16 residues in the CDR3. Per germline, CDR1 SGHVS and CDR2 FQNEAQ. The DNA for the CDR3 is TGTGCCAGCAGCTTATTTTTCACAGGGGGCGACTATGGCTACACCTTC. Residues: CASSLFFTGGDYGYTF. Looking up the rest from reference TRBV7-8 and TRBJ1-2 gives the full variable domain: GAGVSQSPRYKVAKRGQDVALRCDPISGHVSLFWYQQALGQGPEFLTYFQNEAQLDKSGLPSDRFFAERPEGSVSTLKIQRTQQEDSAVYLCASSLFFTGGDYGYTFGSGTRLTVV.

J is TRBJ2-7 and V is TRBV4-1; 7 positions match TRBD2. J lost 4 bases, V lost 3 bases, and 6 bases had no gene match. This CDR3 is built from 14 residues. Germline CDR1 reads MGHRA; CDR2 reads YSYEKL. The CDR3 here is CASSHPRRGYEQYF. The CDR3 DNA follows: TGCGCCAGCAGCCATCCTCGGCGGGGGTACGAGCAGTACTTC.

The gene calls are TRBV6-6 and TRBJ2-2; D ambiguous. Germline V gene lookup returns CDR1 MNHNY and CDR2 SVGAGI (reference sequence). CDR3 length equals 12 residues. V gave up 10 bases and J gave up 5 bases, with 11 bases separating them. CDR3 DNA: TGTGCCACCTTACCGCGGACCGGGGAGCTGTTTTTT. Translation: CATLPRTGELFF.